These 13 T cell receptor beta chains were sequenced from one sample in a study of T-cell memory formation after mild COVID-19 (dated by TCRdb to the early 2020s). The library was generated by 5' RACE. Instrument used: Illumina NovaSeq 6000. TCRdb cleaned the public reads at Q25 with fastp, built clones with MiXCR and kept in-frame beta chains. Rows matching on CDR3 protein sequence are summarized as one entry with the most common DNA and genes. For this sample the table gives roughly 560,000 distinct CDR3 sequences, of which over 20% were detected only once. Together, the top ten hold under 15% of the sample. The material sequenced was PBMCs or a T cell subset sorted from them (not recorded which). These receptor sequences come from an adult woman who had mild COVID-19 (a few samples of this study predate the infection). The sample titles of this study are shuffled in the database, so cell type and time point are left out; the donor was told from shared clones.

V usage is TRBV21-1 and J usage is TRBJ2-1; TRBD2, the table's D call, lacks a check against the DNA. TRBV21-1 is annotated as a pseudogene. CDR3 length equals 16 residues. CDR3 nucleotide sequence: TGTGCCAGCAGCAAGGGACTAGCGGGGCCTAACAATGAGCAGTTCTTC. As protein: CASSKGLAGPNNEQFF.

The chain is built from TRBV7-9 and TRBJ2-7; D might be TRBD1 (6 bases). V shed 4 bases and J shed 1 base, with 14 bases lying between them. This CDR3 comprises 15 residues. Germline V gives CDR1 SEHNR, CDR2 FQNEAQ (reference sequence). The CDR3 loop reads CASSSNWDTSYEQYF. Written as DNA, the CDR3 is TGTGCCAGCAGCTCCAATTGGGACACTTCCTACGAGCAGTACTTC.

This clonotype was seen a few times. The chain couples TRBV6-2 or TRBV6-3 to TRBJ2-2; D perhaps matches TRBD1 (6 bases). Per the germline V gene, CDR1 is MNHEY and CDR2 is SVGEGT. CDR3 size: 17 residues. The V end lost 2 bases, the J end lost 1 base, and 14 bases lay between the germline ends. As DNA, the CDR3 is TGTGCCAGCAGTTACCCCCGTGGCAGGGGGAACACCGGGGAGCTGTTTTTT. Translating it yields CASSYPRGRGNTGELFF.

This clonotype was counted only a few times. The V call is TRBV6-2 or TRBV6-3, the J call TRBJ2-1; 10 positions agree with TRBD2. CDR3 length equals 14 residues. Unmatched junction bases numbered 7, after V lost 7 bases and J lost 7 bases. In germline, CDR1 is MNHEY, CDR2 SVGEGT. For the CDR3, the DNA is TGTGCCAGCACCCTCGGACTAGCGGAGAATGAGCAGTTCTTC. Amino acid sequence: CASTLGLAENEQFF.

CDR3 bases: TGTGCCAGCAGTGACACCGCGGGGGGAGCTTTCTTT. Translation: CASSDTAGGAFF. The rearrangement joins TRBV6-2 or TRBV6-3 to TRBJ1-1, with D perhaps matching TRBD1 (5 bases). The germline V gene encodes CDR1 MNHEY and CDR2 SVGEGT. The CDR3 extends over 12 amino acids. V dropped 5 bases and J dropped 10 bases, with 14 bases sitting between them.

In its sample, this clonotype was seen a few times. J is TRBJ2-5 and V is TRBV5-5; perhaps TRBD1 as D (6 bases). Trimming took off 0 bases at V and 7 bases at J, with 19 bases between the two ends. Germline V gene sequence: CDR1 SGHKS, CDR2 YYEKEE (reference sequence). The CDR3 extends over 16 amino acids. Here the CDR3 reads CASSLEGTRIRGTQYF. CDR3 DNA: TGTGCCAGCAGCTTGGAAGGGACACGGATCAGGGGGACCCAGTACTTC.

This chain uses TRBV9 with TRBJ2-3; the D gene is possibly TRBD2 (5 bases). Trimming pared 0 bases from V and 2 bases from J, leaving 7 bases between. The CDR3 extends over 14 amino acids. In germline, CDR1 is SGDLS, CDR2 YYNGEE. The CDR3 loop is CASSVAGNTDTQYF. The CDR3 DNA follows: TGTGCCAGCAGCGTAGCGGGAAACACAGATACGCAGTATTTT.

The gene calls are TRBV6-1 and TRBJ2-1; tentatively, D is TRBD2 (6 bases). Germline V lookup: CDR1 MNHNS, CDR2 SASEGT. This CDR3 contains 14 residues. V was clipped by 7 bases and J by 4 bases, with 14 bases between them. The CDR3, as DNA: TGTGCCAGCATTTCACGGGGACTTTACAATGAGCAGTTCTTC. Its protein is CASISRGLYNEQFF.

The table lists this clonotype with a few counts. The chain employs TRBV7-9 and TRBJ2-5; D may be TRBD2 (6 bases). Germline CDR1 reads SEHNR; CDR2 reads FQNEAQ (reference sequence). The V end was cut by 5 bases, the J end by 5 bases, with 18 bases between. The CDR3 contains 15 residues. The chain's CDR3 is CASSPPLPGGETQYF. In DNA, the CDR3 is TGTGCCAGCAGCCCACCTCTGCCCGGAGGGGAGACCCAGTACTTC.

This chain links TRBV12-3 or TRBV12-4 with TRBJ1-2; D possibly corresponds to TRBD1 (5 bases). CDR3 size: 15 residues. V dropped 7 bases and J dropped 2 bases, with 17 bases sitting between them. The CDR3 coding sequence is TGTGCCAGCATCCCCCGACCGGGGCTGAACTATGGCTACACCTTC. Residues: CASIPRPGLNYGYTF.

The rearrangement joins TRBV29-1 to TRBJ1-1; a possible D gene is TRBD1 (5 bases). Per the germline V gene, CDR1 is SQVTM and CDR2 is ANQGSEA. This CDR3 spans 10 amino acids. V lost 6 bases, J lost 6 bases, and 8 bases lay in between. Written as DNA, the CDR3 is TGCAGCGTACGGGACGCTGAAGCTTTCTTT. It yields the protein CSVRDAEAFF.

The V gene is TRBV9, the J gene TRBJ1-5, with D unclear. Germline V gives CDR1 SGDLS, CDR2 YYNGEE. Trimming stripped 3 bases from V and 1 base from J, with 14 bases between. CDR3 length equals 16 residues. The CDR3 DNA is TGTGCCAGCAGCGGGCACATGAGAGGGAGCAATCAGCCCCAGCATTTT. Residues: CASSGHMRGSNQPQHF.

The genes are TRBV7-9 and TRBJ1-2; D perhaps matches TRBD1 (5 bases). Trimming removed 0 bases at V and 3 bases at J, with 14 bases between. Per germline, CDR1 SEHNR and CDR2 FQNEAQ (reference sequence). The length of the CDR3 is 16 residues. CDR3 residues: CASSLAGRGWHYGYTF. CDR3 nucleotide sequence: TGTGCCAGCAGCTTAGCGGGAAGGGGCTGGCACTATGGCTACACCTTC.